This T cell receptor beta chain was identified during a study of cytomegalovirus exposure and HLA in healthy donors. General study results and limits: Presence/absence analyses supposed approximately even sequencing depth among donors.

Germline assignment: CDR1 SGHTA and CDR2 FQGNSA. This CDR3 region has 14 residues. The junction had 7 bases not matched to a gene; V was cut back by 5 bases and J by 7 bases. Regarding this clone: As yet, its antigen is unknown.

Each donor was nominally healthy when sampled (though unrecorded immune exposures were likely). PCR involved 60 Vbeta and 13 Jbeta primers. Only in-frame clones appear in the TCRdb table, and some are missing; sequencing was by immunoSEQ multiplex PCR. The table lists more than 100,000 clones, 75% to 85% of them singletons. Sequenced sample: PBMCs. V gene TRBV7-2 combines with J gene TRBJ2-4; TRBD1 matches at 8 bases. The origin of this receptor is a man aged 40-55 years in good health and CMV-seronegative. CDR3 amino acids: CASSPRGRRNIQYF. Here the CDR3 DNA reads TGTGCCAGCAGCCCCAGGGGGCGCAGGAACATTCAGTACTTC.